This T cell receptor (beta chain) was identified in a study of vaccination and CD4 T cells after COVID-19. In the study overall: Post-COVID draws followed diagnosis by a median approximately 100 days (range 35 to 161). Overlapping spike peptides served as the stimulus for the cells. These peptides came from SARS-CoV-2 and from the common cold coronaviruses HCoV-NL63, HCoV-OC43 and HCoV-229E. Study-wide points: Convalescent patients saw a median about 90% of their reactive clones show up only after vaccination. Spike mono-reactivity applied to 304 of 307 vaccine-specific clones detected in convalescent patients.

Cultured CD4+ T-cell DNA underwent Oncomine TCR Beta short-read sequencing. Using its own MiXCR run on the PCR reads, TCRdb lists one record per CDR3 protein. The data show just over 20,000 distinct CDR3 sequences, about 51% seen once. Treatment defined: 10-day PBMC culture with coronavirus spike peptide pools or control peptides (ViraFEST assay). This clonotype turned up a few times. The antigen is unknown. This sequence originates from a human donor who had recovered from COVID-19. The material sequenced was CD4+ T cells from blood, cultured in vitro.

Here the CDR3 reads CATSDVSGRSTGELFF. For the CDR3, the DNA is TGTGCCACCAGTGATGTTAGCGGGAGGAGCACCGGGGAGCTGTTTTTT. The chain uses TRBV24-1 and TRBJ2-2; 10 bases line up with TRBD2. Losses at the gene ends were 3 bases for V and 4 bases for J; bases not matched to a gene: 4. CDR1 and CDR2 from the germline V gene are KGHDR and SFDVKD. The CDR3 consists of 16 residues.